This TCR beta chain was profiled in a study of neurological immune-mediated disorders. Findings and limits, study-wide: HTLV-1-associated myelopathy showed the most TCR clonal expansion; multiple sclerosis the least, below healthy controls. Sharing of CDR3 amino acid sequences among expanded clones across subjects was absent, suggesting private repertoires in all groups.

This clonotype occurred many times. The target antigen is unknown. Unsorted libraries were prepared from 2 million PBMCs held at -80 C. The cDNA was generated by 5'RACE with 10-nucleotide random UMIs. TCRdb re-analysed the 5' RACE reads in MiXCR, keeping a single row per CDR3 protein. The data contain 71,000 or so distinct CDR3 sequences, 4% to 6% of them singletons. The germline V gene encodes CDR1 SQVTM and CDR2 ANQGSEA. The V end was cut by 5 bases, the J end by 4 bases, with 11 bases between. This CDR3 comprises 12 residues. This TCR was sampled from a woman aged 25 to 39 with multiple sclerosis. V is TRBV29-1 and J is TRBJ1-1; D is uncertain. The sample was PBMCs. CDR3 region: CSVKSGRTEAFF. CDR3 nucleotides: TGCAGCGTTAAATCGGGTCGCACTGAAGCTTTCTTT.